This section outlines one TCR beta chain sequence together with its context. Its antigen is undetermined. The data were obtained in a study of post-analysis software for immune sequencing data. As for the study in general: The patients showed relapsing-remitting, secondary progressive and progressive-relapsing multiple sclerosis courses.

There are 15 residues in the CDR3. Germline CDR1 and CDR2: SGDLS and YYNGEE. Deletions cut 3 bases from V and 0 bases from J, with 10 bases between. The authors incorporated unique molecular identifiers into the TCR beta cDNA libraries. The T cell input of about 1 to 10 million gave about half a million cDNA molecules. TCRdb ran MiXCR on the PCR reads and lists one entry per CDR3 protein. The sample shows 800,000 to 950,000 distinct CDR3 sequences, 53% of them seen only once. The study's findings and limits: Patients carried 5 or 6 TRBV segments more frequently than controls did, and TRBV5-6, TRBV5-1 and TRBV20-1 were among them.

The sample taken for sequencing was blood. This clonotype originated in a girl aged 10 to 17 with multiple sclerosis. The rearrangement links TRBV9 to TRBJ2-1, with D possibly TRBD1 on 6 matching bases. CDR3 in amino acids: CASSGRGSSYNEQFF. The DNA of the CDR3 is TGTGCCAGCAGCGGCAGGGGCAGCTCCTACAATGAGCAGTTCTTC.